The 18 T cell receptor beta chains presented below share a single source sample, sequenced in a study of cytomegalovirus exposure and HLA in healthy donors. The primer mix had 60 Vbeta and 13 Jbeta primers. Profiling relied on immunoSEQ multiplex PCR, and the TCRdb table lists in-frame clones only, not all of them. In the table there are 75,000 to 90,000 clones, roughly 63% of which are singletons. Sequencing was performed on PBMCs. Receptor source: a woman aged 40 to 50 in good health and CMV-seropositive.

V gene TRBV4-3 combines with J gene TRBJ2-1; a possible D gene is TRBD1 (5 bases). Germline V gives CDR1 LGHNA, CDR2 YSLEER. The length of the CDR3 is 15 residues. Trimming removed 4 bases from V and 5 bases from J, with 15 bases in between. CDR3 residues: CASSRQRGLDNEQFF. In DNA form, the CDR3 reads TGCGCCAGCAGCCGACAAAGGGGCCTCGACAATGAGCAGTTCTTC.

In this sample, this clone turned up a few times. This CDR3 is CASSDPSLGSGELFF. Written as DNA, the CDR3 is TGTGCCAGCAGTGACCCCTCACTCGGGTCCGGGGAGCTGTTTTTT. V usage is TRBV6-1 and J usage is TRBJ2-2; D not certain. Trimming shortened V by 3 bases and J by 6 bases, and 14 bases separated the two germline ends. Germline V gene lookup returns CDR1 MNHNS and CDR2 SASEGT. This CDR3 has 15 amino acids.

This clone has more than one count but fewer than ten. V is TRBV7-2 and J is TRBJ2-2; tentatively, D is TRBD2 (7 bases). The CDR3 covers 16 residues. Trimming left V 5 bases short and J 6 bases short, with 19 bases between. Germline V gene lookup returns CDR1 SGHTA and CDR2 FQGNSA. CDR3 in DNA: TGTGCCAGCAGCGTATACGGGGTCGGGGGGCCCGGGGAGCTGTTTTTT. Translating it yields CASSVYGVGGPGELFF.

The V gene is TRBV7-2, the J gene TRBJ1-1, with TRBD1 as a possible D gene (6 bases). This CDR3 contains 13 residues. V shed 7 bases and J shed 4 bases, with 13 bases lying between them. CDR1 is SGHTA and CDR2 is FQGNSA in the germline V gene. This CDR3 reads CASTTGRATEAFF. The CDR3 region has the DNA TGTGCCAGCACCACAGGGAGGGCCACTGAAGCTTTCTTT.

The gene calls are TRBV10-3 and TRBJ2-6; TRBD1 might be the D (5 bases). This CDR3 is 16 amino acids long. The V gene's germline CDR1 is ENHRY and CDR2 SYGVKD. V was cut by 1 base and J by 4 bases, with 11 bases left in between. The CDR3 is CAISEWSGKGANVLTF. The CDR3 DNA reads TGTGCCATCAGTGAGTGGTCAGGGAAAGGGGCCAACGTCCTGACTTTC.

The rearrangement uses TRBV6-1 and TRBJ2-1, with TRBD2 identical over 7 bases. This CDR3 contains 18 residues. Losses at the gene ends were 6 bases for V and 5 bases for J; bases not matched to a gene: 19. CDR1 is MNHNS, CDR2 SASEGT, per germline. The CDR3 coding sequence is TGTGCCAGCAGCGAAAGCCTATCTAGCGGACCTGGGGACAATGAGCAGTTCTTC. It specifies CASSESLSSGPGDNEQFF.

This clone came up a few times. J is TRBJ2-7 and V is TRBV19, with 9 bases that match TRBD1. Trimming cost V 5 bases and J 3 bases; bases outside gene matches: 11. The CDR3 loop spans 16 amino acids. Germline V CDR1 and CDR2: LNHDA, SQIVND (reference sequence). CDR3 in amino acids: CASSLQAGTGLYEQYF. Here the CDR3 DNA reads TGTGCCAGTAGTCTCCAAGCCGGGACAGGGCTCTACGAGCAGTACTTC. The entire variable domain, with the rest obtained from reference TRBV19 and TRBJ2-7, is as follows: DGGITQSPKYLFRKEGQNVTLSCEQNLNHDAMYWYRQDPGQGLRLIYYSQIVNDFQKGDIAEGYSVSREKKESFPLTVTSAQKNPTAFYLCASSLQAGTGLYEQYFGPGTRLTVT.

CDR3 nucleotide sequence: TGTGCCAGCAGTTATGGCCCCTGGGGCCAAGGGCTTATCTCCTACGAGCAGTACTTC. Protein product: CASSYGPWGQGLISYEQYF. The chain couples TRBV28 to TRBJ2-7; a possible D gene is TRBD1 (5 bases). This CDR3 is built from 19 residues. Trimming removed 4 bases at V and 0 bases at J, with 25 bases between. Germline CDR1 is MDHEN and CDR2 is SYDVKM.

This clone showed up just a few times. This sequence joins TRBV9 and TRBJ1-2; D is undetermined. CDR1 and CDR2 (germline): SGDLS, YYNGEE. The CDR3 length is 14 residues. Trimming left V 0 bases short and J 3 bases short, with 9 bases between. The CDR3 DNA is TGTGCCAGCAGCGTAGAGAGTAGCTACTATGGCTACACCTTC. Protein product: CASSVESSYYGYTF.

A note on this clone: Distinct nucleotide sequences in the sample also encode this CDR3. The chain has TRBV19 and TRBJ1-1; D may be TRBD1 (5 bases). The germline V gene has CDR1 LNHDA and CDR2 SQIVND (reference sequence). The CDR3 spans 13 residues. Trimming cost V 3 bases and J 1 base, with 6 bases left between them. The CDR3 DNA reads as TGTGCCAGTAGTATCCAGGGGAACACTGAAGCTTTCTTT. As protein: CASSIQGNTEAFF. The whole variable domain, remainder taken from reference TRBV19 and TRBJ1-1, is DGGITQSPKYLFRKEGQNVTLSCEQNLNHDAMYWYRQDPGQGLRLIYYSQIVNDFQKGDIAEGYSVSREKKESFPLTVTSAQKNPTAFYLCASSIQGNTEAFFGQGTRLTVV.

The chain carries TRBV9 and TRBJ2-7, with 7 bases identical to TRBD1. The length of the CDR3 is 14 residues. The V segment lost 3 bases and the J segment 5 bases; nucleotides outside the gene matches: 8. Per the germline V gene, CDR1 is SGDLS and CDR2 is YYNGEE. The CDR3 spells CASSGETGINEQYF. DNA for the CDR3: TGTGCCAGCAGCGGGGAGACAGGGATAAACGAGCAGTACTTC.

The chain uses TRBV5-1 and TRBJ2-5, with TRBD2 as a possible D gene (6 bases). V gave up 0 bases and J gave up 5 bases, with 11 bases separating them. This CDR3 has 14 amino acids. CDR1 SGHRS and CDR2 YFSETQ come from the germline V gene. CDR3 amino acids: CASSLVGGDETQYF. CDR3 nucleotide sequence: TGCGCCAGCAGCTTGGTTGGAGGGGATGAGACCCAGTACTTC.

This clone was seen a single time. The V gene is TRBV14, the J gene TRBJ1-6; D is perhaps TRBD1 (6 bases). The CDR3 loop spans 13 amino acids. Looked up from germline, CDR1 is SGHDN and CDR2 is FVKESK. Trimming left V 5 bases short and J 8 bases short, with 10 bases between. CDR3 sequence: CASSGDIDSPLHF. CDR3 DNA: TGTGCCAGCAGCGGGGACATTGATTCACCCCTCCACTTT.

This clone has only a few counts. The J gene is TRBJ2-1, the V gene TRBV10-3; 11 bases are a match to TRBD2. The CDR3 is made up of 18 amino acids. Per germline, CDR1 ENHRY and CDR2 SYGVKD. V lost 2 bases and J lost 6; bases outside the gene matches: 12. Here the CDR3 reads CAISERGGLAGGSNEQFF. CDR3 in DNA: TGTGCCATCAGTGAGAGGGGGGGCCTAGCGGGAGGTTCCAATGAGCAGTTCTTC.

This clone has just a few counts. This chain links TRBV14 with TRBJ1-2; 7 bases map to TRBD1. This CDR3 is 13 amino acids long. With 4 bases clipped from V and 5 bases from J, the junction kept 4 bases outside the gene matches. Germline V gives CDR1 SGHDN, CDR2 FVKESK. The CDR3 loop reads CASSPGQPYGYTF. DNA of the CDR3: TGTGCCAGCAGCCCGGGACAGCCTTATGGCTACACCTTC. The full variable domain, completed using reference TRBV14 and TRBJ1-2, is EAGVTQFPSHSVIEKGQTVTLRCDPISGHDNLYWYRRVMGKEIKFLLHFVKESKQDESGMPNNRFLAERTGGTYSTLKVQPAELEDSGVYFCASSPGQPYGYTFGSGTRLTVV.

The chain is built from TRBV5-1 and TRBJ2-1; D may be TRBD2 (5 bases). Per the germline V gene, CDR1 is SGHRS and CDR2 is YFSETQ. CDR3 length equals 13 residues. With 3 bases removed from V and 9 bases from J, the gap between germline ends came to 13 bases. CDR3 residues: CASSSGDGGEQFF. The CDR3 bases are TGCGCCAGCAGCTCAGGAGACGGAGGTGAGCAGTTCTTC.

The V call is TRBV19, the J call TRBJ2-7; 11 nucleotides align to TRBD1. The CDR3 has 15 residues. CDR1 and CDR2 (germline): LNHDA, SQIVND (reference sequence). With V trimmed by 3 bases and J by 4 bases, 5 bases remained unmatched. CDR3 bases: TGTGCCAGTAGTATGGGACAGGGGGAGGCGTACGAGCAGTACTTC. Amino acids: CASSMGQGEAYEQYF. The full variable domain, rest sourced from reference TRBV19 and TRBJ2-7, is DGGITQSPKYLFRKEGQNVTLSCEQNLNHDAMYWYRQDPGQGLRLIYYSQIVNDFQKGDIAEGYSVSREKKESFPLTVTSAQKNPTAFYLCASSMGQGEAYEQYFGPGTRLTVT.

The chain recombines TRBV5-4 with TRBJ2-1; 9 bases map to TRBD2. From germline, CDR1 is SGHNT and CDR2 YYREEE (reference sequence). The length of the CDR3 is 17 residues. V shed 4 bases, J shed 3 bases, and the junction held 11 bases outside the gene matches. The CDR3: CASSEGSGRTSYNEQFF. The CDR3 DNA follows: TGTGCCAGCAGCGAAGGTAGCGGGAGAACGAGCTACAATGAGCAGTTCTTC.